This is a list of T cell receptor beta chains from one sample in a study of T cell responses to AZD1222 COVID-19 vaccine. The protocol was immunoSEQ multiplex PCR, while the TCRdb copy is restricted to in-frame clones and leaves out a portion. This repertoire includes more than 110,000 clones. The sample consisted of peripheral blood. Receptors were obtained from an adult in good health. Each CDR3 is given with its conserved first and last residue. D genes are given only for firm matches.

j_call v_call d_call cdr3_nt cdr3_aa
TRBJ2-6 TRBV1 NA TGCGCCAGCAGTAGGTCACGTTTGTGCCAATGTCGGGCCAACGTCCTGACTTTC CASSRSRLCQCRANVLTF
TRBJ2-1 TRBV12-5 TRBD1 TGTGCTAGTGGCCGACAGGGGCAAACCTACAATGAGCAGTTCTTC CASGRQGQTYNEQFF
TRBJ2-3 TRBV7-3 TRBD1 TGTGCCAGCAGCTCACGATTGGGACAGGGCACAGATACGCAGTATTTT CASSSRLGQGTDTQYF
TRBJ2-1 TRBV6-5 NA TGTGCCAGCAGTACCGGGACTGAGCAGTTCTTC CASSTGTEQFF
TRBJ1-1 TRBV5-1 NA TGCGCCAGCAGCATGGGACATCAGAACACTGAAGCTTTCTTT CASSMGHQNTEAFF
TRBJ2-1 TRBV7-2 TRBD1 TGTGCCAGCAGCCTAGGGACAGGGATGGATGAGCAGTTCTTC CASSLGTGMDEQFF
TRBJ1-1 TRBV5-8 NA TGTGCCAGCAGCTTGGCCGGGGGGAGCCGATTCCTAAATACTGAAGCTTTCTTT CASSLAGGSRFLNTEAFF
TRBJ2-3 TRBV5-1 NA TGCGCCAGCAGTCTGGGGCAGGGGTATACTGGAGATACGCAGTATTTT CASSLGQGYTGDTQYF
TRBJ1-6 TRBV29-1 NA TGCAGCGTTGTGTGGAGAGGGATTCGGGAGAAATATAATTCACCCCTCCACTTT CSVVWRGIREKYNSPLHF
TRBJ1-1 TRBV29-1 NA TGCAGCACCCGCGTGGGGTTGAACACTGAAGCTTTCTTT CSTRVGLNTEAFF
TRBJ2-3 TRBV19 TRBD1 TGTGCCAGTAGTACCCGCCGACAGGGGAGAGCAGATACGCAGTATTTT CASSTRRQGRADTQYF
TRBJ1-2 TRBV6-2/TRBV6-3 TRBD1 TGTGCCAGCAGTGGACAGGGGACTAACTATGGCTACACCTTC CASSGQGTNYGYTF
TRBJ2-7 TRBV6-5 TRBD1 TGTGCCAGCAGTCCCCTGGACAGGAATGAGCAGTACTTC CASSPLDRNEQYF
TRBJ2-2 TRBV6-4 TRBD2 TGTGCCAGCAGCGGGACTACAGACACCGGGGAGCTGTTTTTT CASSGTTDTGELFF
TRBJ1-2 TRBV7-9 TRBD1 TGTGCCAGCAGCTCCGGGACAGCTTCTAACTATGGCTACACCTTC CASSSGTASNYGYTF
TRBJ1-1 TRBV24-1 NA TGTGCCACCAGTGATCCTACACAGGGAAACACTGAAGCTTTCTTT CATSDPTQGNTEAFF
TRBJ2-7 TRBV5-6 NA TGTGCCAGCAGCTTGGGATGGGTCCCCGTCGAGCAGTACTTC CASSLGWVPVEQYF
TRBJ1-1 TRBV4-3 NA TGCGCCAGCAGCCGAAAAACATACGGGCCGATCACAGAGAACACTGAAGCTTTCTTT CASSRKTYGPITENTEAFF
TRBJ1-4 TRBV30 NA TGTGCCTGGAGTGTAACCAGAGTTAATGAAAAACTGTTTTTT CAWSVTRVNEKLFF